Listed here are 15 T cell receptor beta chains from one sample, sequenced in a study of T cell responses to AZD1222 COVID-19 vaccine. TCRdb's copy holds only in-frame clones and misses some; the assay was immunoSEQ multiplex PCR. Of about 140,000 clones in the sample, 85% to 95% were seen once. The sample was peripheral blood, taken 28 days after the second AZD1222 dose. These receptors originate from an adult who received the AZD1222 COVID-19 vaccine.

The rearrangement uses TRBV6-6 and TRBJ2-2, with 9 nucleotides matching TRBD2. V lost 7 bases to trimming and J lost 3 bases; unmatched junction nucleotides: 0. Germline loops: CDR1 MNHNY, CDR2 SVGAGI (reference sequence). The CDR3 is 13 amino acids. CDR3 nucleotides: TGTGCCAGCACTAGCGGGGACACCGGGGAGCTGTTTTTT. Its protein product is CASTSGDTGELFF.

The CDR3 loop is CASTKPSGKEYNEQFF. CDR3 bases: TGCGCCAGCACCAAGCCTAGCGGGAAAGAATACAATGAGCAGTTCTTC. The J gene is TRBJ2-1, the V gene TRBV10-2; 9 bases match TRBD2. After removal of 7 bases from V and 4 bases from J, the junction contained 11 bases not matched to a gene. The V gene's germline CDR1 is WSHSY and CDR2 SAAADI. CDR3 length: 16 amino acids.

This sequence joins TRBV2 and TRBJ2-7, with D possibly TRBD1 on 5 matching bases. The CDR3 is 13 amino acids. Germline-derived CDR1 and CDR2 are SNHLY and FYNNEI. Trimming left V 9 bases short and J 3 bases short, with 15 bases between. The CDR3 is CASLGLLGYEQYF. The CDR3 coding sequence is TGTGCCAGTTTGGGGCTCCTTGGCTACGAGCAGTACTTC.

This chain connects TRBV27 to TRBJ1-1; tentatively, D is TRBD1 (5 bases). The CDR3 extends over 13 amino acids. Per germline, CDR1 MNHEY and CDR2 SMNVEV (reference sequence). Trimming shortened V by 3 bases and J by 1 base, and 6 bases separated the two germline ends. The CDR3 loop is CASSFQGNTEAFF. Written as DNA, the CDR3 is TGTGCCAGCAGTTTCCAGGGGAACACTGAAGCTTTCTTT.

The chain combines TRBV5-1 with TRBJ1-1; no clear D gene. This CDR3 contains 13 residues. The V and J ends lost 5 bases and 2 bases respectively, with 10 bases between them. The V gene's germline CDR1 is SGHRS and CDR2 YFSETQ. CDR3 sequence reads: CASSEGYNTEAFF. In DNA form, the CDR3 reads TGCGCCAGCAGTGAAGGTTACAACACTGAAGCTTTCTTT.

CDR3 residues: CASTVSGANVLTF. The CDR3, as DNA: TGTGCCAGCACAGTCTCTGGGGCCAACGTCCTGACTTTC. The chain couples TRBV28 to TRBJ2-6; D not certain. Germline V lookup: CDR1 MDHEN, CDR2 SYDVKM. The V gene lost 7 bases and the J gene lost 0 bases, with 4 bases spanning the gap. The length of the CDR3 is 13 residues.

The V gene is TRBV4-2, the J gene TRBJ2-7, with D perhaps TRBD2 (5 bases). CDR1 and CDR2 from the germline V gene are LGHNA and YNFKEQ. The V end was cut by 0 bases, the J end by 7 bases, with 13 bases between. This CDR3 region has 14 residues. CDR3 in amino acids: CASSQDLRESEQYF. The CDR3 nucleotides are TGTGCCAGCAGCCAAGATCTAAGGGAGAGTGAGCAGTACTTC.

This clone came up once. The CDR3 DNA sequence: TGTGCCAGCAGTTACTGGGACAGGAATTCACCCCTCCACTTT. This encodes CASSYWDRNSPLHF. The chain employs TRBV6-2 or TRBV6-3 and TRBJ1-6, with TRBD1 identical over 8 bases. This CDR3 has 14 amino acids. V was pared by 1 base and J by 7 bases, with 0 bases of the junction left unmatched. CDR1 is MNHEY and CDR2 is SVGEGT in the germline V gene.

V usage is TRBV7-2 and J usage is TRBJ1-1; D gene unclear. The V end was cut by 7 bases, the J end by 6 bases, with 12 bases between. The germline gives CDR1 SGHTA, CDR2 FQGNSA. This CDR3 has 12 residues. The CDR3: CASTRSVPEAFF. For the CDR3, the DNA is TGTGCCAGCACCCGTTCTGTTCCTGAAGCTTTCTTT. The variable domain in full, completed from reference TRBV7-2 and TRBJ1-1, reads GAGVSQSPSNKVTEKGKDVELRCDPISGHTALYWYRQSLGQGLEFLIYFQGNSAPDKSGLPSDRFSAERTGGSVSTLTIQRTQQEDSAVYLCASTRSVPEAFFGQGTRLTVV.

The chain combines TRBV5-5 with TRBJ1-6; perhaps TRBD1 as D (6 bases). The CDR3 spans 16 residues. Germline lookup yields CDR1 SGHKS and CDR2 YYEKEE (reference sequence). V lost 4 bases to trimming and J lost 6 bases, with 17 bases between them. The CDR3, as DNA: TGTGCCAGCAGCCCGGAGGGCAGGGGAGTTAATTCACCCCTCCACTTT. Translated: CASSPEGRGVNSPLHF.

With respect to this clone: This sample includes further DNA sequences coding for the same CDR3. The chain combines TRBV20-1 with TRBJ1-5; no clear D. This CDR3 is 12 amino acids long. V gave up 3 bases and J gave up 1 base, with 4 bases separating them. Looked up from germline, CDR1 is DFQATT and CDR2 is SNEGSKA (reference sequence). The DNA of the CDR3 is TGCAGTGCTAGTGACAGCAATCAGCCCCAGCATTTT. Translation: CSASDSNQPQHF.

The V gene is TRBV19, the J gene TRBJ1-5; TRBD1 matches at 7 bases. CDR1 is LNHDA, CDR2 SQIVND, per germline (reference sequence). The CDR3 contains 15 residues. V trimming: 2 bases; J trimming: 2 bases; junction bases outside the gene matches: 3. The CDR3 bases are TGTGCCAGTAGTATACAGGGGGTTCGCAATCAGCCCCAGCATTTT. Encoded protein: CASSIQGVRNQPQHF.

The chain employs TRBV7-9 and TRBJ2-5, with 7 bases matching TRBD2. The CDR3 runs to 14 residues. CDR1 and CDR2 (germline): SEHNR, FQNEAQ (reference sequence). V was clipped by 3 bases and J by 1 base; unmatched bases: 2. In DNA, the CDR3 is TGTGCCAGCAGCTTGGCTAGCGGCCAAGAGACCCAGTACTTC. Encoded protein: CASSLASGQETQYF.

The chain is built from TRBV7-9 and TRBJ2-5; D is perhaps TRBD1 (6 bases). V lost 10 bases, J lost 4 bases, and 19 bases lay in between. Germline-derived CDR1 and CDR2 are SEHNR and FQNEAQ (reference sequence). The CDR3 length is 14 residues. Here the CDR3 reads CATRTARMGETQYF. The CDR3 region has the DNA TGTGCCACCCGGACAGCCCGAATGGGAGAGACCCAGTACTTC.

This clone appeared a few times. The gene calls are TRBV5-1 and TRBJ1-2; maybe TRBD1 (5 bases). Germline V gene lookup returns CDR1 SGHRS and CDR2 YFSETQ. Trimming shortened V by 4 bases and J by 0 bases, and 10 bases separated the two germline ends. The length of the CDR3 is 14 residues. The CDR3 loop is CASSLTEANYGYTF. The DNA of the CDR3 is TGCGCCAGCAGCCTGACAGAAGCTAACTATGGCTACACCTTC.